These 3 T cell receptor beta chains were all obtained from the same sample, sequenced in a study of control samples from healthy donors and cancer patients. The data were produced by immunoSEQ multiplex PCR, yet TCRdb's version contains in-frame clones alone and is incomplete. Altogether some 150,000 clones are present, under 95% being singletons, with the ten largest covering about 7.1%. The sample was blood. The receptors stem from a man aged 18-30 years in good health.

The chain links TRBV10-3 to TRBJ2-3; 8 bases match TRBD1. The CDR3 spans 15 residues. V gave up 0 bases and J gave up 2 bases; unmatched junction bases: 1. CDR1 is ENHRY, CDR2 SYGVKD, per germline. The CDR3 coding sequence is TGTGCCATCAGTGAGTCGCAGGGGGCCACAGATACGCAGTATTTT. Translation gives CAISESQGATDTQYF.

The gene calls are TRBV7-8 and TRBJ1-2; D is unclear. V lost 5 bases, J lost 2 bases, and 6 bases lay in between. Looked up from germline, CDR1 is SGHVS and CDR2 is FQNEAQ. CDR3 length equals 12 residues. The DNA of the CDR3 is TGTGCCAGCAGCGCTAGGAACTATGGCTACACCTTC. Translating it yields CASSARNYGYTF.

The chain couples TRBV10-3 to TRBJ2-2, with 9 bases fitting TRBD1. The CDR3 length is 14 residues. V lost 6 bases, J lost 10 bases, and 9 bases stayed unmatched. The V gene's germline CDR1 is ENHRY and CDR2 SYGVKD. CDR3 nucleotide sequence: TGTGCCATCAGAACAGGGGGCGAAGTCGAGGAGCTGTTTTTT. Translating it yields CAIRTGGEVEELFF.